In its sample, the clone carrying this T cell receptor beta chain was seen a few times. The antigen is undetermined. Its ends do not fully match the called genes, so a read error is possible. Specified time point: newly diagnosed GD, antithyroid drugs for less than 3 months. Scientists built the TCR library using RNA that was extracted from PBMCs. The source of the sample is a study of regulatory T cells in long-lasting Graves disease. According to the study, TCR beta libraries were built with iRepertoire HTBI primers and CDR3-region Arm-PCR. TCRdb re-called the multiplex PCR reads through MiXCR, storing one row per CDR3 protein. This table has fewer than 400,000 distinct CDR3 sequences, about 18% appearing once. Study-wide results and caveats: Repertoires from persistent disease leaned toward TRBV28, TRBJ1-2 and TRBJ2-5.

The CDR3 is made up of 14 amino acids. The chain links TRBV12-3 or TRBV12-4 to TRBJ2-3; 7 bases map to TRBD2. Sequencing used peripheral blood mononuclear cells (PBMCs), obtained at new diagnosis, from a patient treated with antithyroid drugs. The receptor was derived from a female donor with Graves disease. The chain's CDR3 is CASRLAGATDTQYF. The CDR3 DNA sequence: TGTGCCAGCAGGTTAGCGGGCGCCACAGATACGCAGTATTTT.